This TCR beta chain was recovered during a study of blood T cell repertoires in COVID-19. For the study at large: Italy, Spain and the United States were the sources of the convalescent and acute COVID-19 samples. T cells, B-cell-depleted T cells, or PBMCs supplied cDNA or gDNA.

In the authors' methods: Estimation of nucleated cell counts was performed using reference gene primer amplification. Clones were read by immunoSEQ multiplex PCR, and TCRdb kept only the in-frame ones, dropping some. The DNA was the basis for D and trimming; V, J and clone size are from that table. The repertoire has over 120,000 clones, over 75% of them found once; the top ten carry less than 2%. Germline CDR1 SGHDT, CDR2 YYEEEE. Trimming left V 1 base short and J 4 bases short, with 6 bases between. The length of the CDR3 is 14 residues. The chain employs TRBV5-6 and TRBJ1-6; tentative D call: TRBD1 (6 bases). The receptor comes from a man between 70 and 80 years old with acute or convalescent COVID-19. Sequenced input: peripheral blood. This chain's CDR3 is CASSLTGYNSPLHF. The CDR3 region has the DNA TGTGCCAGCAGCTTGACAGGGTATAATTCACCCCTCCACTTT.